These T cell receptor beta chains were read from a single sample in a study of blood T cell repertoires in COVID-19. Data came from immunoSEQ multiplex PCR; TCRdb stores just in-frame clones and leaves some out. The sample includes over 90,000 clones, about 91% of them seen just once. Specimen: peripheral blood. Receptors originate from a man between 18 and 29 years old with acute or convalescent COVID-19. Both conserved end residues are part of each CDR3. Fields, in order: J gene, clone size, D gene, V gene, CDR3 protein. A D gene is named only where the DNA matches it firmly. A row's size may be missing; if present it is once, few, many or a size class.

>TRBJ1-5|-|-|TRBV5-1
CASSLSGQVNQPQHF
>TRBJ1-4|-|-|TRBV19
CATNRALNEKLFF
>TRBJ1-4|-|-|TRBV10-3
CAISSLTSLDEKLFF
>TRBJ2-2|-|-|TRBV19
CASSIAAVGYTGELFF
>TRBJ2-5|-|-|TRBV4-1
CASSQGAGWETQYF
>TRBJ2-7|-|TRBD2|TRBV6-5
CASSYSYSGSSYEQYF
>TRBJ1-1|-|TRBD1|TRBV29-1
CSAGQAEGNTEAFF
>TRBJ1-1|-|-|TRBV30
CAWSEQAREAFF
>TRBJ2-5|-|-|TRBV27
CASSLLAGRETQYF
>TRBJ2-2|-|-|TRBV7-2
CASSLFPRGSTGELFF
>TRBJ2-1|many|-|TRBV12-2
CASRLEIKLGQVYNEQFF
>TRBJ2-3|-|TRBD1|TRBV23-1
CASSPLQGAQEDTQYF
>TRBJ1-2|-|-|TRBV10-2
CASSETGSHGYTF
>TRBJ2-6|-|TRBD1|TRBV10-3
CAIATGISPSGANVLTF
>TRBJ1-2|-|-|TRBV4-2
CASSQDRQGWYGYTF
>TRBJ1-6|-|-|TRBV7-8
CASSTEHDNSPLHF